These T cell receptor beta chains were read from a single sample in a study of cytomegalovirus exposure and HLA in healthy donors. Here immunoSEQ multiplex PCR was the method, and the copy in TCRdb shows in-frame clones only, minus some. The table shows over 50,000 clones, with around 96% occurring only once. Input material: PBMCs. All receptors come from a woman aged 18 to 35 in good health and CMV-seronegative. The CDR3 runs from the conserved cysteine through the conserved F or W. The order of the fields is clone size, D gene, V gene, J gene, CDR3 DNA, CDR3 protein. The D gene is left open where the match is weak. Size is stated for part of the rows, as once, few or many counts, or as a class when the clone is expanded.

-	-	TRBV5-1	TRBJ1-1	TGCGCCAGCAGCCCGGACACTGGGGGCACGGGCACTGAAGCTTTCTTT	CASSPDTGGTGTEAFF
-	-	TRBV7-9	TRBJ1-2	TGTGCCAGCAGCCAATCCCAGGTCCCAGGGGGCTACACCTTC	CASSQSQVPGGYTF
-	-	TRBV28	TRBJ1-2	TGTGCCAGCAGTTTATCAGCAGGGGCCTATGGCTACACCTTC	CASSLSAGAYGYTF
-	-	TRBV30	TRBJ1-4	TGTGCCTGGAACCCAGGGGCCTTGTTGAATGGAAAACTGTTTTTT	CAWNPGALLNGKLFF
-	TRBD1	TRBV28	TRBJ1-2	TGTGCCAGCAGCCCCGACGGGACAGGCAATGGCTACACCTTC	CASSPDGTGNGYTF
-	TRBD2	TRBV6-6	TRBJ2-7	TGTGCCAGCAGTTCCCGGGGGGGTACCTCCTACGAGCAGTACTTC	CASSSRGGTSYEQYF
-	-	TRBV6-6	TRBJ2-7	TGTGCCAGCAGCCCCGACAGCCAAAGCTCCTACGAGCAGTACTTC	CASSPDSQSSYEQYF
-	TRBD1	TRBV27	TRBJ1-1	TGTGCCAGCAGTACCCTGACAGGGGGCGCGGCTTTCTTT	CASSTLTGGAAFF
-	-	TRBV15	TRBJ2-1	TGTGCCACCAGCAGAGAAACGGGGGTAGGGAATGAGCAGTTCTTC	CATSRETGVGNEQFF
-	-	TRBV9	TRBJ1-1	TGTGCCAGCAGCCCCCGGGGATACGGTGAAGCTTTCTTT	CASSPRGYGEAFF
-	TRBD2	TRBV18	TRBJ2-3	TGTGCCAGCTCCCACCGGGCGACTAGCGGGAGGGGCACAGATACGCAGTATTTT	CASSHRATSGRGTDTQYF
-	TRBD1	TRBV5-4	TRBJ1-2	TGTGCCAGCAGCGTCTTGTCAGGGGGAAACTATGGCTACACCTTC	CASSVLSGGNYGYTF
-	-	TRBV9	TRBJ1-1	TGTGCCAGCAGCGTAGGGAGCCTTGGTGAAGCTTTCTTT	CASSVGSLGEAFF
-	-	TRBV20-1	TRBJ1-5	TGCAGTGCTATGTTCGAGGCCCAGCATTTT	CSAMFEAQHF
-	-	TRBV19	TRBJ2-3	TGTGCCAGTAGGGGGGCGGGCCGTCGACTCGGCACAGATACGCAGTATTTT	CASRGAGRRLGTDTQYF
-	TRBD2	TRBV11-2	TRBJ2-2	TGTGCCAGCAGCCCCCGGCGGGAGGGCCCTGGGGGGACCGGGGAGCTGTTTTTT	CASSPRREGPGGTGELFF
-	-	TRBV27	TRBJ2-2	TGTGCCAGCAGTTTAGGGGGGACCGGGGAGCTGTTTTTT	CASSLGGTGELFF
-	-	TRBV6-5	TRBJ2-1	TGTGCCAGCAGTTACTCCGCGGTGCGAGTCAACAATGAGCAGTTCTTC	CASSYSAVRVNNEQFF
-	TRBD1	TRBV28	TRBJ2-7	TGTGCCAGCAGTTTACCAAGGACAGGGGGCGGTTACGAGCAGTACTTC	CASSLPRTGGGYEQYF
-	-	TRBV6-1	TRBJ1-6	TGTGCCACTAGGCGGGGCAGTTATAATTCACCCCTCCACTTT	CATRRGSYNSPLHF
few	-	TRBV4-2	TRBJ2-1	TGTGCCAGCAGCCAAGATCGGGAATACAATGAGCAGTTCTTC	CASSQDREYNEQFF
-	-	TRBV7-9	TRBJ2-2	TGTGCCAGCAGCTTTCGGGGTTTCACCGGGGAGCTGTTTTTT	CASSFRGFTGELFF
-	-	TRBV29-1	TRBJ1-2	TGCAGCGTGGGGACTGGTGACTATGGCTACACCTTC	CSVGTGDYGYTF
-	-	TRBV10-3	TRBJ1-4	TGTGCCATCAGTGTCGGGCAGGGAGGTGAAAAACTGTTTTTT	CAISVGQGGEKLFF
-	TRBD1	TRBV6-1	TRBJ1-2	TGTGCCAGCAGCGCAGGGGGCGCCCCGGGGTATGGCTACACCTTC	CASSAGGAPGYGYTF
-	-	TRBV7-2	TRBJ1-1	TGTGCCAGCAGCTTAGAGGGACACTCGAACACTGAAGCTTTCTTT	CASSLEGHSNTEAFF
-	-	TRBV4-2	TRBJ1-3	TGTGCCAGCAGCCTTCCCGGCGACAGTTACGGAAACACCATATATTTT	CASSLPGDSYGNTIYF
-	-	TRBV6-5	TRBJ1-1	TGTGCCAGCACCCAGGACGGGGGCACTGAAGCTTTCTTT	CASTQDGGTEAFF
-	-	TRBV11-3	TRBJ2-3	TGTGCCAGCAGCTTAGGGGCGGGCAGCGATACGCAGTATTTT	CASSLGAGSDTQYF
-	-	TRBV4-1	TRBJ1-2	TGCGCCAGCAGCTCGGGGGGGCAGACTAACTATGGCTACACCTTC	CASSSGGQTNYGYTF
-	TRBD1	TRBV6-5	TRBJ1-1	TGTGCCAGCAGCGGACAGGGCTGGACTGAAGCTTTCTTT	CASSGQGWTEAFF
-	-	TRBV15	TRBJ2-1	TGTGCCACCAGCAGAGATCGCCGAGATGAGCAGTTCTTC	CATSRDRRDEQFF
-	TRBD2	TRBV4-3	TRBJ2-3	TGCGCCAGCAGCCAAGATTGGTCTAGCGGGACCACAGATACGCAGTATTTT	CASSQDWSSGTTDTQYF
-	-	TRBV28	TRBJ1-1	TGTGCCAGCAGCCGAGGGCTGGGGTGGGGTGACACTGAAGCTTTCTTT	CASSRGLGWGDTEAFF